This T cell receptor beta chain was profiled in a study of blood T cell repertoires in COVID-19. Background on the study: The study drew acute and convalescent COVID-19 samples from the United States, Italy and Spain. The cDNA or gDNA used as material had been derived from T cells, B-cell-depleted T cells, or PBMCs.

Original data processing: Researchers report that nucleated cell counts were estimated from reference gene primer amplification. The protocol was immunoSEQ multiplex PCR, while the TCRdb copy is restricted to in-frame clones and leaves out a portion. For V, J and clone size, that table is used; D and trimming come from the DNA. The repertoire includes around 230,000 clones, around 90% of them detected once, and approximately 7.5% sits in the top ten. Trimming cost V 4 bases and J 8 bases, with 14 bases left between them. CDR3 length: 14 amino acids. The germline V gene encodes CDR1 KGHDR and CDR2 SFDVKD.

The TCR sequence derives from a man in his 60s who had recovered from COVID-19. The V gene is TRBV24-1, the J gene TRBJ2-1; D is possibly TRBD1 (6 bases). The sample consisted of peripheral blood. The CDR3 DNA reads TGTGCCACCAGTGAAACAGGGCCGAGCTATGAGCAGTTCTTC. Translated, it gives CATSETGPSYEQFF.